Following are 30 T cell receptor beta chains from one sample sequenced in a study of Ad26.COV2.S vaccination and SARS-CoV-2 variants (dated by TCRdb to 2020 to 2023). The receptor library was made with the immunoSEQ multiplex PCR assay. What TCRdb holds here is the immuneACCESS table cut down to in-frame rearrangements. Part of the clones is not present; checked against another copy, under half of the missing clones reflect an unresolved V gene, and the others are unexplained. The table for this sample lists around 300,000 clones; less than 90% of them were counted only once. The ten most abundant clones make up approximately 5.9% of the sample. The sample's treatment or condition label, decoded: around 19 received Ad26.COV2.S at low or high dose, single or two shots; about 5 received placebo; per-sample allocation not given. For vaccine and placebo recipients, the sequenced repertoires came from samples collected on day 63 after the first injection.

Sample: peripheral blood, taken in a trial of Ad26.COV2.S vaccine versus placebo. The receptors here all came from a person aged 18-60 years who received the Ad26.COV2.S COVID-19 vaccine or a placebo.

This clone occurred a few times. The chain uses TRBV7-2 and TRBJ1-2; 10 bases align to TRBD1. The CDR3 contains 15 residues. Looked up from germline, CDR1 is SGHTA and CDR2 is FQGNSA. V lost 4 bases, J lost 3 bases, and 5 bases stayed unmatched. The CDR3 here is CASSSGGQGYYGYTF. The CDR3 DNA reads as TGTGCCAGCAGCTCGGGGGGACAGGGGTACTATGGCTACACCTTC.

The V gene is TRBV5-4, the J gene TRBJ2-7; 9 nucleotides line up with TRBD1. V lost 4 bases and J lost 2; bases outside the gene matches: 10. CDR3 length: 16 amino acids. The germline V gene encodes CDR1 SGHNT and CDR2 YYREEE (reference sequence). The CDR3 coding sequence is TGTGCCAGCAGCGTCGACGGGACAGGGTGGCCCTACGAGCAGTACTTC. The encoded protein is CASSVDGTGWPYEQYF.

This chain uses TRBV27 with TRBJ2-7; D not certain. The germline CDR1 and CDR2 sequences are MNHEY and SMNVEV (reference sequence). This CDR3 comprises 11 residues. Trimming pared 6 bases from V and 6 bases from J, leaving 9 bases between. The CDR3 loop is CASRVFGEQYF. The DNA for the CDR3 is TGTGCCAGCAGGGTCTTCGGCGAGCAGTACTTC.

This chain joins TRBV7-2 and TRBJ1-2; D is perhaps TRBD1 (6 bases). Germline V gene sequence: CDR1 SGHTA, CDR2 FQGNSA. Trimming stripped 8 bases from V and 1 base from J, with 17 bases between. There are 15 residues in the CDR3. The CDR3 DNA reads TGTGCCAGCGCAAGGGGGACCGATGTTAACTATGGCTACACCTTC. Its translation is CASARGTDVNYGYTF.

This rearrangement joins TRBV7-9 to TRBJ1-4; D may be TRBD1 (6 bases). V was shortened by 1 base and J by 4 bases, with 16 bases between the two germline ends. Germline V gives CDR1 SEHNR, CDR2 FQNEAQ (reference sequence). The CDR3 contains 17 residues. The CDR3 loop reads CASSLVVSTGHNEKLFF. The CDR3 DNA is TGTGCCAGCAGCTTAGTGGTCTCGACAGGCCATAATGAAAAACTGTTTTTT.

This clone was seen a single time. The chain links TRBV7-9 to TRBJ2-7; D might be TRBD1 (6 bases). CDR3 length: 14 residues. The germline V and J ends were trimmed by 3 bases and 3 bases, with 12 bases remaining between them. Germline V CDR1 and CDR2: SEHNR, FQNEAQ (reference sequence). CDR3 loop: CASSFDTGNYEQYF. Written as DNA, the CDR3 is TGTGCCAGCAGCTTTGACACAGGGAACTACGAGCAGTACTTC.

This chain uses TRBV28 with TRBJ1-5, with a weak D call TRBD1 (5 bases). Germline V gene sequence: CDR1 MDHEN, CDR2 SYDVKM. The CDR3 loop spans 14 amino acids. V was cut by 3 bases and J by 7 bases, with 13 bases left in between. In DNA form, the CDR3 reads TGTGCCAGCAGTTTTGGGTCCAGGGTCCAGCCCCAGCATTTT. Encoded protein: CASSFGSRVQPQHF.

The chain couples TRBV9 to TRBJ2-3; unclear D gene. Germline lookup yields CDR1 SGDLS and CDR2 YYNGEE. The CDR3 length is 12 residues. V was pared by 3 bases and J by 7 bases, with 9 bases between. The CDR3 DNA follows: TGTGCCAGCAGCGGTCCGCGGAATACGCAGTATTTT. Its translation is CASSGPRNTQYF.

V and J are TRBV5-1 and TRBJ1-6; the D gene is possibly TRBD1 (5 bases). With 0 bases removed from V and 6 bases from J, the gap between germline ends came to 10 bases. The CDR3 has 15 residues. Looked up from germline, CDR1 is SGHRS and CDR2 is YFSETQ. This CDR3 is CASSLEGNSNSPLHF. The CDR3 coding sequence is TGCGCCAGCAGCTTGGAGGGGAATAGTAATTCACCCCTCCACTTT.

The V and J genes are TRBV7-2 and TRBJ2-7; D possibly corresponds to TRBD1 (6 bases). Germline CDR1 SGHTA, CDR2 FQGNSA. V gave up 4 bases and J gave up 3 bases, with 16 bases separating them. The CDR3 covers 15 residues. The CDR3 spells CASSWAGTPGYEQYF. For the CDR3, the DNA is TGTGCCAGCAGCTGGGCCGGGACACCCGGCTACGAGCAGTACTTC.

V gene TRBV11-2 combines with J gene TRBJ2-7; D gene unclear. The V end lost 0 bases, the J end lost 2 bases, and 11 bases lay between the germline ends. From germline, CDR1 is SGHAT and CDR2 FQNNGV. The CDR3 runs 15 residues. The CDR3 DNA reads TGTGCCAGCAGCTTAGATATCACGGAGCCCTACGAGCAGTACTTC. Residues: CASSLDITEPYEQYF.

The rearrangement joins TRBV5-1 to TRBJ1-2; D uncertain. Germline V gives CDR1 SGHRS, CDR2 YFSETQ. Between the trimmed V and J ends, which lost 4 bases and 3 bases, there was a span of 10 bases. The CDR3 has 13 residues. The CDR3 coding sequence is TGCGCCAGCAGCCTTAGGGATGACTATGGCTACACCTTC. It is translated as CASSLRDDYGYTF.

This rearrangement joins TRBV6-1 to TRBJ1-2, with TRBD1 as a possible D gene (6 bases). CDR1 and CDR2 from the germline V gene are MNHNS and SASEGT. V was clipped by 0 bases and J by 4 bases, with 12 bases between them. The CDR3 is made up of 15 amino acids. The CDR3 region has the DNA TGTGCCAGCAGTGAAGCTGGGGAAGGGGGCTATGGCTACACCTTC. Its translation: CASSEAGEGGYGYTF.

This clone came up once. The chain has TRBV5-4 and TRBJ2-1; 9 bases are a match to TRBD2. Trimming removed 4 bases from V and 8 bases from J; junction bases left unmatched: 16. From germline, CDR1 is SGHNT and CDR2 YYREEE (reference sequence). The CDR3 runs to 17 residues. The CDR3 spells CASSAGRAGGLTDEQFF. CDR3 coding DNA: TGTGCCAGCAGCGCCGGGAGGGCGGGGGGGCTAACGGATGAGCAGTTCTTC.

This clone was observed a handful of times. V usage is TRBV7-9 and J usage is TRBJ1-5, with TRBD1 matching over 7 bases. The J segment lost 4 bases and the V segment lost 1 base, leaving 10 bases of the junction unmatched. This CDR3 has 17 amino acids. Germline V gene data show CDR1 as SEHNR and CDR2 as FQNEAQ (reference sequence). In nucleotides, the CDR3 is TGTGCCAGCAGCTTAGATCGGGGGGACAGACTGAATCAGCCCCAGCATTTT. Translated: CASSLDRGDRLNQPQHF.

The DNA of the CDR3 is TGTGCCAGCAGTTTAAAAACAGGACTGAACACCGGGGAGCTGTTTTTT. Translation gives CASSLKTGLNTGELFF. The J gene is TRBJ2-2, the V gene TRBV28; either TRBD1 or TRBD2 may supply D (5 bases each). Trimming took 2 bases from V and 1 from J, leaving 11 bases between them. Germline V CDR1 and CDR2: MDHEN, SYDVKM. This CDR3 is built from 16 residues.

This clone was counted between two and nine times. The rearrangement links TRBV10-1 to TRBJ1-5; 7 positions match TRBD1. CDR3 length equals 13 residues. Germline CDR1 WNHNN, CDR2 SYGVQD (reference sequence). V gave up 8 bases and J gave up 6 bases; unmatched junction bases: 7. The CDR3: CASSPDRAQPQHF. The CDR3 DNA reads as TGCGCCAGCTCCCCCGACAGGGCTCAGCCCCAGCATTTT.

As DNA, the CDR3 is TGTGCCAGCTCACCACAGGCAGGGCAATTCGGAAACACCATATATTTT. It encodes CASSPQAGQFGNTIYF. The rearrangement joins TRBV18 to TRBJ1-3; tentatively, D is TRBD1 (5 bases). Germline CDR1 reads KGHSH; CDR2 reads LQKENI. CDR3 length: 16 amino acids. The V and J ends lost 1 base and 4 bases respectively, with 14 bases between them. The full variable domain, in which reference TRBV18 and TRBJ1-3 provide the parts outside the CDR3, is NAGVMQNPRHLVRRRGQEARLRCSPMKGHSHVYWYRQLPEEGLKFMVYLQKENIIDESGMPKERFSAEFPKEGPSILRIQQVVRGDSAAYFCASSPQAGQFGNTIYFGEGSWLTVV.

V and J are TRBV6-4 and TRBJ2-3, with unresolved D. Per the germline V gene, CDR1 is MRHNA and CDR2 is SNTAGT. This CDR3 comprises 13 residues. V was shortened by 3 bases and J by 2 bases, with 6 bases between the two germline ends. CDR3: CASSEEVTDTQYF. The CDR3 DNA follows: TGTGCCAGCAGTGAGGAAGTCACAGATACGCAGTATTTT.

This rearrangement joins TRBV19 to TRBJ2-1; 10 nucleotides agree with TRBD2. Germline values: CDR1 LNHDA, CDR2 SQIVND (reference sequence). V shed 5 bases, J shed 10 bases, and the junction held 14 bases outside the gene matches. The CDR3 contains 16 residues. The CDR3 nucleotides read TGTGCCAGTAGTCCGCGGACTAGCGGCGGCCTTGGGGAGCAGTTCTTC. Its translation is CASSPRTSGGLGEQFF.

The V and J genes are TRBV19 and TRBJ1-2; 8 bases fit TRBD1. This CDR3 has 15 amino acids. The trim removed 4 bases at V and 4 bases at J, leaving 8 bases unmatched. CDR1 is LNHDA and CDR2 is SQIVND in the germline V gene (reference sequence). CDR3 sequence (DNA): TGTGCCAGTAGTACCGGACAGGGACGGCTCTATGGCTACACCTTC. Its protein product is CASSTGQGRLYGYTF.

The chain links TRBV7-3 to TRBJ2-5; no reliable D call. Germline V gives CDR1 SGHTA, CDR2 FQGTGA. The CDR3 has 12 residues. The V end was cut by 1 base, the J end by 5 bases, with 5 bases between. The CDR3: CASSLNPETQYF. CDR3 DNA: TGTGCCAGCAGCTTAAATCCTGAGACCCAGTACTTC.

V is TRBV28 and J is TRBJ2-2, with no clear D. The CDR3 runs to 13 residues. The germline gives CDR1 MDHEN, CDR2 SYDVKM. The V and J ends lost 10 bases and 4 bases respectively, with 13 bases between them. The CDR3 protein is CATQTHVTGELFF. As DNA, the CDR3 is TGTGCCACCCAGACACACGTCACCGGGGAGCTGTTTTTT.

As regards this clone: The same CDR3 also results from other DNA sequences found in this sample. This chain uses TRBV9 with TRBJ1-2; tentative D call: TRBD1 (6 bases). V lost 0 bases and J 2 bases, leaving 8 bases between the germline ends. CDR1 and CDR2 from the germline V gene are SGDLS and YYNGEE. The CDR3 extends over 14 amino acids. Here the CDR3 DNA reads TGTGCCAGCAGCGTAGCCGGGGGCAACTATGGCTACACCTTC. It is translated as CASSVAGGNYGYTF.

V gene TRBV10-3 combines with J gene TRBJ1-5; TRBD1 matches at 7 bases. V dropped 5 bases and J dropped 12; count of bases not matched to a gene: 10. Germline CDR1 and CDR2: ENHRY and SYGVKD. The CDR3 is made up of 13 amino acids. CDR3 residues: CAISLEQGSLQHF. CDR3 DNA sequence: TGTGCCATCAGTCTAGAACAGGGGTCCCTCCAGCATTTT.

The gene calls are TRBV27 and TRBJ1-2; TRBD1 might be the D (6 bases). The germline CDR1 and CDR2 sequences are MNHEY and SMNVEV (reference sequence). The V end lost 3 bases, the J end lost 1 base, and 15 bases lay between the germline ends. The CDR3 is 16 residues long. The CDR3 here is CASSFLGGVRNYGYTF. CDR3 in DNA: TGTGCCAGCAGTTTCCTGGGGGGCGTCCGTAACTATGGCTACACCTTC.

Comment on this clone: One junction end disagrees with the germline gene, perhaps due to a read error. This sequence joins TRBV7-7 and TRBJ2-2, with D hard to call. This CDR3 comprises 15 residues. In germline, CDR1 is SSHAT, CDR2 FNYEAQ (reference sequence). The CDR3 loop is CASSSTNANTGELFF. The CDR3 nucleotides read TGTGCTAGCAGCTCCACCAACGCGAACACCGGGGAGCTGTTTTTT. Drawing the rest from reference TRBV7-7 and TRBJ2-2, the complete variable domain is GAGVSQSPRYKVTKRGQDVTLRCDPISSHATLYWYQQALGQGPEFLTYFNYEAQPDKSGLPSDRFSAERPEGSISTLTIQRTEQRDSAMYRCASSSTNANTGELFFGEGSRLTVL.

The CDR3 spells CASSQDTGNTEAFF. CDR3 nucleotides: TGTGCCAGCAGCCAAGATACGGGGAACACTGAAGCTTTCTTT. The chain has TRBV4-2 and TRBJ1-1; D remains ambiguous. Trimming pared 0 bases from V and 1 base from J, leaving 6 bases between. Germline loops: CDR1 LGHNA, CDR2 YNFKEQ. This CDR3 is built from 14 residues.

The genes are TRBV19 and TRBJ1-6; tentative D call: TRBD1 (6 bases). Trimming removed 3 bases from V and 13 bases from J, with 10 bases in between. Germline values: CDR1 LNHDA, CDR2 SQIVND (reference sequence). This CDR3 has 12 amino acids. The CDR3 spells CASSIDRSPLHF. The CDR3 DNA reads as TGTGCCAGTAGTATTGACAGGTCTCCCCTCCACTTT. The entire variable domain, with the rest obtained from reference TRBV19 and TRBJ1-6, is as follows: DGGITQSPKYLFRKEGQNVTLSCEQNLNHDAMYWYRQDPGQGLRLIYYSQIVNDFQKGDIAEGYSVSREKKESFPLTVTSAQKNPTAFYLCASSIDRSPLHFGNGTRLTVT.

The chain has TRBV6-5 and TRBJ2-5, with unresolved D. Trimming pared 1 base from V and 1 base from J, leaving 7 bases between. CDR3 length: 14 residues. Germline V gives CDR1 MNHEY, CDR2 SVGAGI. Here the CDR3 DNA reads TGTGCCAGCAGTTACTTCTGGGCCCAAGAGACCCAGTACTTC. Protein sequence: CASSYFWAQETQYF.